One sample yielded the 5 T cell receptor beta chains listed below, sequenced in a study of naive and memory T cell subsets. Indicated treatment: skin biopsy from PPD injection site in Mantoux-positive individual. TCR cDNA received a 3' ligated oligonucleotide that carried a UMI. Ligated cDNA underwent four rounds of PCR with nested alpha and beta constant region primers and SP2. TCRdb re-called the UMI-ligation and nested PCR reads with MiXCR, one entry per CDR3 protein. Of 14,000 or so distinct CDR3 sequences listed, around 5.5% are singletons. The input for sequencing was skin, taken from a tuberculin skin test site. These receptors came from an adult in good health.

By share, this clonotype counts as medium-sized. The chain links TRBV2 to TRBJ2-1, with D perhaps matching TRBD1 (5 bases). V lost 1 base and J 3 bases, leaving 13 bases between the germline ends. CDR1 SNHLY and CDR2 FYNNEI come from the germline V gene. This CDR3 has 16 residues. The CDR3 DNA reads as TGTGCCAGCAGTGAAGTCAAGCAAAGGGGCTACAATGAGCAGTTCTTC. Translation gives CASSEVKQRGYNEQFF.

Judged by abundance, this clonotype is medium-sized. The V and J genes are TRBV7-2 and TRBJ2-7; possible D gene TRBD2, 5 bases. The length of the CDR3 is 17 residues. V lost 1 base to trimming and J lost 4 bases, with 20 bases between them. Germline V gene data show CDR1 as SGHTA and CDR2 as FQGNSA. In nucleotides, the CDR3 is TGTGCCAGCAGCTTAGAACCCGGGGAAAGGATGCGGTACGAGCAGTACTTC. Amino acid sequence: CASSLEPGERMRYEQYF.

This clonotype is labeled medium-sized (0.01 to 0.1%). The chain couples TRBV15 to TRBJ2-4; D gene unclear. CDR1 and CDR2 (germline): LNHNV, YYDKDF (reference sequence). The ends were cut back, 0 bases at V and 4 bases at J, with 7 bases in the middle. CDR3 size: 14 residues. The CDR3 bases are TGTGCCACCAGCAGAGAAGACATGAAAAACATTCAGTACTTC. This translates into CATSREDMKNIQYF. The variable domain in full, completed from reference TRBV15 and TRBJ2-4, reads DAMVIQNPRYQVTQFGKPVTLSCSQTLNHNVMYWYQQKSSQAPKLLFHYYDKDFNNEADTPDNFQSRRPNTSFCFLDIRSPGLGDTAMYLCATSREDMKNIQYFGAGTRLSVL.

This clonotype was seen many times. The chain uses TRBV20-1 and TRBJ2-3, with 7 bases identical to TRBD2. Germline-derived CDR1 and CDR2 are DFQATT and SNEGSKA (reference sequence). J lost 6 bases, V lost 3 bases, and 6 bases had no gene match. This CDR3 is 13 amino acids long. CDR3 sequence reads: CSASPSGIDTQYF. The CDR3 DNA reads TGCAGTGCTAGCCCCAGCGGGATTGATACGCAGTATTTT.

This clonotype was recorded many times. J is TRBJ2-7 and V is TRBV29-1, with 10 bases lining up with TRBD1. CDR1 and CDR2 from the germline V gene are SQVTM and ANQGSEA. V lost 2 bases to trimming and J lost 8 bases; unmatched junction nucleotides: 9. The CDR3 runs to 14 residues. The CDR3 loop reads CSVETRGQGSQQYF. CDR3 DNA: TGCAGCGTTGAAACGAGGGGACAGGGGAGCCAGCAGTACTTC.